The 2 T cell receptor beta chains listed next were all sequenced from one sample in a study of T cells in narcolepsy. Profiled with immunoSEQ multiplex PCR; TCRdb holds only in-frame clones, not every one. Here the sample spans around 31,000 clones, less than 90% being singletons. The sample consisted of CD45RA- memory CD4+ T cells from PBMCs. Source of these receptors: a human donor with narcolepsy.

V usage is TRBV27 and J usage is TRBJ1-1; D may be TRBD1 (6 bases). Looked up from germline, CDR1 is MNHEY and CDR2 is SMNVEV (reference sequence). The CDR3 totals 15 residues. The germline V and J ends were trimmed by 5 bases and 5 bases, with 18 bases remaining between them. The CDR3, as DNA: TGTGCCAGCAGTCCAAGGCCTACAGGGATGACTGAAGCTTTCTTT. Its translation is CASSPRPTGMTEAFF.

V is TRBV5-1 and J is TRBJ2-3; 7 bases are a match to TRBD2. Trimming removed 4 bases from V and 2 bases from J; junction bases left unmatched: 10. The CDR3 is made up of 16 amino acids. Germline V gene lookup returns CDR1 SGHRS and CDR2 YFSETQ. The CDR3 reads CASSRSGAPTTDTQYF. CDR3 nucleotides: TGCGCCAGCAGCCGAAGCGGGGCCCCAACCACAGATACGCAGTATTTT.